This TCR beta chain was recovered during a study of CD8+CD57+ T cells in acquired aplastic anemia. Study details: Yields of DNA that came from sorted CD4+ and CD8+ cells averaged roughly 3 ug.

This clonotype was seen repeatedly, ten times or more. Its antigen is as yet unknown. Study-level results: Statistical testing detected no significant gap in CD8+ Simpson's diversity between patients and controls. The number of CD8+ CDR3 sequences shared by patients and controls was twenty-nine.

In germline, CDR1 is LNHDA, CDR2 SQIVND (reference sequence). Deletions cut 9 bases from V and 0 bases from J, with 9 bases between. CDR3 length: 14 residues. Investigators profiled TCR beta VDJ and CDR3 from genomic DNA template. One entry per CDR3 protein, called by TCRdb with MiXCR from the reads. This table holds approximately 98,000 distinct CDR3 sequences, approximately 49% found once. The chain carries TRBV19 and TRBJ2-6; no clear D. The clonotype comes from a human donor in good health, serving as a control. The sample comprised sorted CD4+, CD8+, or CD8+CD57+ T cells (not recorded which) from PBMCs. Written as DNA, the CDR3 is TGTGCCAGCCAAACTTACTCTGGGGCCAACGTCCTGACTTTC. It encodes CASQTYSGANVLTF. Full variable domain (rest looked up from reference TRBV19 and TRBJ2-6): DGGITQSPKYLFRKEGQNVTLSCEQNLNHDAMYWYRQDPGQGLRLIYYSQIVNDFQKGDIAEGYSVSREKKESFPLTVTSAQKNPTAFYLCASQTYSGANVLTFGAGSRLTVL.